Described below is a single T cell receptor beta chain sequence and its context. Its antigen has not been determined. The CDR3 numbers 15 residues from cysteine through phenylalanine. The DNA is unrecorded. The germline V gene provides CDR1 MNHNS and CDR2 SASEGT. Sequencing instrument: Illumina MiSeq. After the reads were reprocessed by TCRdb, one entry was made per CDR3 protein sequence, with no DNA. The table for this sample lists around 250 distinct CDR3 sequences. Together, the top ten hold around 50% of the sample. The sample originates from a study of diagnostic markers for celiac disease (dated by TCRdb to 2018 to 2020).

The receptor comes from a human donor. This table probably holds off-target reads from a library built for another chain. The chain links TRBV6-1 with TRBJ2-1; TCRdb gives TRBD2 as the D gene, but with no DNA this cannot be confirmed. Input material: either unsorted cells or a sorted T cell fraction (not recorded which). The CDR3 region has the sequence CASSSRGLANNEQFF.